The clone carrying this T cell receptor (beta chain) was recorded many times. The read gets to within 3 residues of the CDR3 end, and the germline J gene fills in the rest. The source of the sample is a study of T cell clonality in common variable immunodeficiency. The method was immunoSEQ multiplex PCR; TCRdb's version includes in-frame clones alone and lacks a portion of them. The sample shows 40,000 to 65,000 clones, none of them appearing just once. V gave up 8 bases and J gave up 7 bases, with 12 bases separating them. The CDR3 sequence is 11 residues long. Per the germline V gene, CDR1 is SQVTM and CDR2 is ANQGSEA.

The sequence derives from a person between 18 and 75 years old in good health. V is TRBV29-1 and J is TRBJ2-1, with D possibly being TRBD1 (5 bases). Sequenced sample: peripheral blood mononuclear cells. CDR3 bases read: TGCAGCATAGACAGACCGAATGAG. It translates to CSIDRPNE. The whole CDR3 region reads CSIDRPNEQFF.